This T cell receptor beta chain originates from a study of shared clonotypes between healthy human individuals. Germline V gives CDR1 SNHLY, CDR2 FYNNEI. This CDR3 has 15 residues. The J segment lost 3 bases and the V segment lost 6 bases, leaving 10 bases of the junction unmatched. Libraries were prepared by immunoSEQ multiplex PCR; TCRdb keeps only in-frame clonotypes and omits some of them. The repertoire holds approximately 1.5 million clones, with roughly 98% as singletons. The sequencing input was naive CD4+ T cells sorted from blood. Subset described: CD45RA+ positively selected. The chain recombines TRBV2 with TRBJ1-1; 7 nucleotides align to TRBD1. The receptor was isolated from a man aged 30 to 45 in good health. CDR3: CASRRGRGIDTEAFF. The CDR3 coding sequence is TGTGCCAGCAGACGGGGCAGGGGGATTGACACTGAAGCTTTCTTT.